What follows are 2 T cell receptor beta chains derived from one specimen sequenced in a study of response to subunit inactivated influenza vaccine. One entry per CDR3 protein, called by TCRdb with MiXCR from the RT-PCR reads. The table shows 550,000 to 650,000 distinct CDR3 sequences, with approximately 10% occurring only once. The material was PBMCs from blood, obtained on the day of vaccination. The receptors here all came from a man between 45 and 60 years old who received an inactivated influenza vaccine.

The chain is built from TRBV20-1 and TRBJ2-1; 10 bases match TRBD2. Germline CDR1 reads DFQATT; CDR2 reads SNEGSKA (reference sequence). Trimming took 0 bases from V and 9 from J; bases not matched to a gene: 8. The CDR3 has 15 amino acids. Written as DNA, the CDR3 is TGCAGTGCTAGAGATGGGGCTAGCGGGAGTTTTGAGCAGTTCTTC. It translates to CSARDGASGSFEQFF.

This clonotype has only a few counts. The chain combines TRBV25-1 with TRBJ2-7; D may be TRBD1 (5 bases). V lost 4 bases to trimming and J lost 2 bases, with 12 bases between them. CDR3 length equals 14 residues. From germline, CDR1 is MGHDK and CDR2 SYGVNS. The CDR3 DNA reads as TGTGCCAGCAGTGGGGGCTACCCACCCTACGAGCAGTACTTC. Translation: CASSGGYPPYEQYF.